The 29 T cell receptor beta chains given below trace back to one sample, sequenced in a study of blood T cell repertoires in COVID-19. Measured with immunoSEQ multiplex PCR; TCRdb has only the in-frame clones, and not every one. The repertoire holds 300,000 to 400,000 clones, with about 93% as singletons. The sequenced sample was peripheral blood. The receptors shown here come from a young woman who had recovered from COVID-19.

The CDR3 is CASSPPYNTEAFF. CDR3 coding DNA: TGTGCCAGCTCACCACCGTATAACACTGAAGCTTTCTTT. The chain recombines TRBV18 with TRBJ1-1, with D hard to call. This CDR3 has 13 residues. The V gene's germline CDR1 is KGHSH and CDR2 LQKENI. The V and J ends lost 0 bases and 2 bases respectively, with 4 bases between them.

This chain uses TRBV19 with TRBJ1-2, with D maybe TRBD1 (6 bases). The germline V and J ends were trimmed by 10 bases and 5 bases, with 20 bases remaining between them. Germline V gene data show CDR1 as LNHDA and CDR2 as SQIVND (reference sequence). CDR3 length: 14 residues. The chain's CDR3 is CATLQGGGGYGYTF. Written as DNA, the CDR3 is TGTGCCACCTTACAGGGAGGGGGTGGATATGGCTACACCTTC.

The chain joins TRBV29-1 to TRBJ2-1; 8 bases agree with TRBD1. Trimming cost V 0 bases and J 10 bases; bases outside gene matches: 8. The CDR3 totals 14 residues. CDR1 SQVTM and CDR2 ANQGSEA come from the germline V gene. As DNA, the CDR3 is TGCAGCGTTGAAGAGGGACAGGTCGCTCCGGAGCAGTTCTTC. Its translation is CSVEEGQVAPEQFF.

The table lists this clone with a count of one. Other DNA sequences of this sample code for an identical CDR3. This chain joins TRBV5-6 and TRBJ1-5; D uncertain. V was clipped by 0 bases and J by 6 bases, with 7 bases between them. From germline, CDR1 is SGHDT and CDR2 YYEEEE. The CDR3 totals 13 residues. CDR3 nucleotide sequence: TGTGCCAGCAGCTTGGGAGGCGGTCAGCCCCAGCATTTT. This translates into CASSLGGGQPQHF. The full variable domain, rest sourced from reference TRBV5-6 and TRBJ1-5, is DAGVTQSPTHLIKTRGQQVTLRCSPKSGHDTVSWYQQALGQGPQFIFQYYEEEERQRGNFPDRFSGHQFPNYSSELNVNALLLGDSALYLCASSLGGGQPQHFGDGTRLSIL.

The chain joins TRBV5-1 to TRBJ2-3; maybe TRBD2 (5 bases). The V end lost 4 bases, the J end lost 0 bases, and 12 bases lay between the germline ends. CDR1 is SGHRS, CDR2 YFSETQ, per germline. The CDR3 is 15 amino acids. The CDR3 sequence: CASSVLPGSTDTQYF. The CDR3 DNA is TGCGCCAGCAGCGTCCTACCGGGAAGCACAGATACGCAGTATTTT.

V gene TRBV3-1 (or the pseudogene TRBV3-2) combines with J gene TRBJ2-1, with D hard to call. CDR1 is LGHDT and CDR2 is YNNKEL in the germline V gene (reference sequence). This CDR3 has 14 residues. V was pared by 0 bases and J by 10 bases, with 13 bases between. The CDR3 bases are TGTGCCAGCAGCCAAGAGACAATAGGCAGGGAGCAGTTCTTC. Translating it yields CASSQETIGREQFF.

The chain links TRBV11-2 to TRBJ2-4; TRBD2 might be the D (5 bases). The germline CDR1 and CDR2 sequences are SGHAT and FQNNGV. The germline V and J ends were trimmed by 5 bases and 9 bases, with 32 bases remaining between them. The CDR3 totals 19 residues. The CDR3, as DNA: TGTGCCAGCAGCCGCCGAAACCTACTAGGAGTAGTAAACGAGGGCATTCAGTACTTC. This codes for CASSRRNLLGVVNEGIQYF.

This sequence joins TRBV10-3 and TRBJ1-1; D unresolved. Germline V lookup: CDR1 ENHRY, CDR2 SYGVKD. This CDR3 spans 12 amino acids. Between the trimmed V and J ends, which lost 4 bases and 4 bases, there was a span of 7 bases. The CDR3 DNA reads TGTGCCATCAGTGTTGAGAGCACTGAAGCTTTCTTT. Translated: CAISVESTEAFF.

J is TRBJ2-1 and V is TRBV10-1; 7 bases line up with TRBD2. This CDR3 is built from 15 residues. Germline values: CDR1 WNHNN, CDR2 SYGVQD (reference sequence). After removal of 1 base from V and 3 bases from J, the junction contained 3 bases not matched to a gene. The CDR3 is CASSEFLADYNEQFF. The CDR3 DNA reads TGCGCCAGCAGTGAGTTTCTAGCGGACTACAATGAGCAGTTCTTC.

V is TRBV24-1 and J is TRBJ1-5, with no clear D. The V end lost 3 bases, the J end lost 10 bases, and 15 bases lay between the germline ends. The CDR3 length is 14 residues. Germline assignment: CDR1 KGHDR and CDR2 SFDVKD. CDR3 region: CATSDDATSGPQHF. CDR3 DNA: TGTGCCACCAGTGATGATGCGACCTCGGGACCCCAGCATTTT.

The V call is TRBV29-1, the J call TRBJ2-1; TRBD1 aligns across 8 bases. CDR3 length: 12 amino acids. CDR1 is SQVTM, CDR2 ANQGSEA, per germline. With V trimmed by 1 base and J by 9 bases, 2 bases remained unmatched. CDR3 region: CSVEGTGSEQFF. The CDR3 bases are TGCAGCGTTGAAGGGACAGGGAGTGAGCAGTTCTTC.

The chain recombines TRBV5-6 with TRBJ2-2, with 8 bases aligning to TRBD1. Per germline, CDR1 SGHDT and CDR2 YYEEEE. The CDR3 extends over 15 amino acids. J gave up 2 bases and V 3 bases, and 3 bases lay outside the gene matches. CDR3 bases: TGTGCCAGCAGCTGGCAGGGGGCTAACACCGGGGAGCTGTTTTTT. This encodes CASSWQGANTGELFF.

This clone was found a few times. V is TRBV7-2 and J is TRBJ2-5; no clear D gene. Germline CDR1 and CDR2: SGHTA and FQGNSA. Trimming shortened V by 1 base and J by 4 bases, and 10 bases separated the two germline ends. CDR3 size: 14 residues. The CDR3 reads CASSLGGSLETQYF. CDR3 coding DNA: TGTGCCAGCAGCTTAGGCGGAAGTCTAGAGACCCAGTACTTC.

This chain connects TRBV11-3 to TRBJ2-5; the D gene is possibly TRBD2 (6 bases). CDR3 size: 14 residues. With 4 bases removed from V and 4 bases from J, the gap between germline ends came to 13 bases. CDR1 SGHNT and CDR2 YENEEA come from the germline V gene. The CDR3 DNA is TGTGCCAGCAGCTCCACCGACGGGAGAGAGACCCAGTACTTC. Translating gives CASSSTDGRETQYF.

This clone was seen just once. The CDR3 region has the DNA TGTGCCAGTAGTAAAAGGCGGGAGGGCTACACCTTC. Translation gives CASSKRREGYTF. V and J are TRBV19 and TRBJ1-2; the D is unclear. This CDR3 region has 12 residues. Looked up from germline, CDR1 is LNHDA and CDR2 is SQIVND (reference sequence). The V gene lost 4 bases and the J gene lost 8 bases, with 11 bases spanning the gap.

The chain is built from TRBV6-1 and TRBJ2-7; 11 bases map to TRBD2. The V gene's germline CDR1 is MNHNS and CDR2 SASEGT. The CDR3 length is 15 residues. The V gene end was trimmed by 6 bases and the J gene end by 4 bases; junction bases not matched to a gene: 8. This CDR3 reads CASRPLAGGAYEQYV. The CDR3 DNA reads TGTGCCAGCAGACCCCTAGCGGGAGGAGCTTACGAGCAGTACGTC.

In its sample, this clone was seen once. This chain uses TRBV6-5 with TRBJ1-1; D remains unclear. The CDR3 sequence is 11 residues long. The germline V and J ends were trimmed by 5 bases and 6 bases, with 7 bases remaining between them. Germline V gene sequence: CDR1 MNHEY, CDR2 SVGAGI. CDR3 in amino acids: CASSRYPEAFF. CDR3 DNA: TGTGCCAGCAGTCGGTACCCTGAAGCTTTCTTT.

A remark on this clone: Additional DNA sequences in this sample encode the identical CDR3. V usage is TRBV3-1 (or the pseudogene TRBV3-2) and J usage is TRBJ2-3; D is ambiguous. Germline CDR1 LGHDT, CDR2 YNNKEL (reference sequence). V shed 0 bases and J shed 2 bases, with 3 bases lying between them. This CDR3 is 13 amino acids long. In DNA, the CDR3 is TGTGCCAGCAGCCAAGATCTCACAGATACGCAGTATTTT. Protein: CASSQDLTDTQYF.

This clone has more than one count but fewer than ten. The chain has TRBV7-9 and TRBJ2-3; a possible D gene is TRBD2 (6 bases). The CDR3 loop spans 16 amino acids. V was shortened by 1 base and J by 0 bases, with 11 bases between the two germline ends. Germline-derived CDR1 and CDR2 are SEHNR and FQNEAQ (reference sequence). The CDR3 nucleotides read TGTGCCAGCAGCTTAGAGGCGGGACGCAGCACAGATACGCAGTATTTT. This codes for CASSLEAGRSTDTQYF.

CDR3 residues: CASSLDARTYEQYV. The CDR3 bases are TGCGCCAGCAGCTTGGACGCCAGAACCTACGAGCAGTACGTC. This sequence joins TRBV5-1 and TRBJ2-7; D unclear. V was shortened by 0 bases and J by 2 bases, with 9 bases between the two germline ends. Germline CDR1 is SGHRS and CDR2 is YFSETQ. The CDR3 contains 14 residues.

The chain employs TRBV6-5 and TRBJ1-2; no clear D. The CDR3 is 11 amino acids. The germline V gene encodes CDR1 MNHEY and CDR2 SVGAGI. V was cut by 4 bases and J by 3 bases, with 3 bases left in between. Written as DNA, the CDR3 is TGTGCCAGCAGTTCTGACTATGGCTACACCTTC. Amino acids: CASSSDYGYTF.

The rearrangement links TRBV29-1 to TRBJ2-1; D is possibly TRBD1 (5 bases). Germline lookup yields CDR1 SQVTM and CDR2 ANQGSEA. The CDR3 has 14 amino acids. V was cut by 3 bases and J by 0 bases, with 9 bases left in between. The CDR3 region has the DNA TGCAGCGTTGATGTGGACAACTCCTACAATGAGCAGTTCTTC. It translates to CSVDVDNSYNEQFF.

This clone has a single count. Here the CDR3 DNA reads TGTGCCACCAGCAGAATAGGGGGGGGTGACTATGGCTACACCTTC. Translation gives CATSRIGGGDYGYTF. This sequence joins TRBV15 and TRBJ1-2; tentative D call: TRBD1 (6 bases). Germline V CDR1 and CDR2: LNHNV, YYDKDF (reference sequence). Trimming took off 2 bases at V and 3 bases at J, with 13 bases between the two ends. This CDR3 is built from 15 residues.

The chain has TRBV7-2 and TRBJ2-3, with 8 bases fitting TRBD2. Trimming took 5 bases from V and 7 from J; bases not matched to a gene: 11. Germline V gene sequence: CDR1 SGHTA, CDR2 FQGNSA. The CDR3 has 15 amino acids. The chain's CDR3 is CASSHTGTRINTQYF. The DNA for the CDR3 is TGTGCCAGCAGCCACACCGGGACTAGGATAAATACGCAGTATTTT.

This chain joins TRBV6-5 and TRBJ2-7, with D tentatively TRBD2 (6 bases). Germline CDR1 and CDR2: MNHEY and SVGAGI. The CDR3 loop spans 13 amino acids. Trimming left V 2 bases short and J 7 bases short, with 12 bases between. CDR3 coding DNA: TGTGCCAGCAGTTACAGGCAGGCGGGAGAGCAGTACGTC. Protein sequence: CASSYRQAGEQYV.

This chain uses TRBV11-3 with TRBJ2-1, with a tentative D call TRBD1 (5 bases). The germline V gene encodes CDR1 SGHNT and CDR2 YENEEA. The CDR3 is 14 residues long. V gave up 1 base and J gave up 7 bases, with 11 bases separating them. CDR3 nucleotides: TGTGCCAGCAGCTTAGGCAGGGAAGGTAATGAGCAGTTCTTC. Translated: CASSLGREGNEQFF.

The chain has TRBV7-8 and TRBJ1-2; D is unresolved. CDR3 size: 14 residues. Germline CDR1 and CDR2: SGHVS and FQNEAQ. The V and J ends lost 5 bases and 4 bases respectively, with 14 bases between them. The CDR3 reads CASSPDRNLYGYTF. The CDR3 nucleotides are TGTGCCAGCAGCCCAGATCGCAACCTCTATGGCTACACCTTC.

This clone was seen at least ten times. The CDR3 DNA sequence: TGTGCCAGCAGCCAAACATCGGGTCCTAACTATGGCTACACCTTC. Translation gives CASSQTSGPNYGYTF. This chain links TRBV13 with TRBJ1-2; the D is unclear. The CDR3 consists of 15 residues. CDR1 and CDR2 from the germline V gene are PRHDT and FYEKMQ (reference sequence). V was cut by 5 bases and J by 0 bases, with 13 bases left in between.

This clone has only one observation. The rearrangement joins TRBV12-3 or TRBV12-4 to TRBJ2-1; 7 nucleotides line up with TRBD1. Unmatched junction bases numbered 5, after V lost 8 bases and J lost 4 bases. This CDR3 is built from 13 residues. The CDR3 DNA follows: TGTGCCAGCTCTGGACAGGAATACAATGAGCAGTTCTTC. Its translation: CASSGQEYNEQFF.